Presented here are 27 T cell receptor beta chains from one specimen sequenced in a study of beta chain features in type 1 diabetes. For these receptors, no antigen is known. What was sequenced were expressed TCRB transcripts, since all of the isolated RNA had been reverse transcribed. Data came from immunoSEQ multiplex PCR; TCRdb stores just in-frame clones and leaves some out. The table lists roughly 730,000 clones, about an eighth of them singletons. Regarding the study as a whole: Moderate but significant shortening of TCRB CDR3s was recorded in all four CD4+ subsets from Type 1 diabetes patients.

Sequenced: naive CD4+ T cells from blood. These receptor sequences come from a man aged 18 to 30 with type 1 diabetes.

The gene calls are TRBV30 and TRBJ1-5; TRBD1 is a possible D gene (6 bases). Germline values: CDR1 GTSNPN, CDR2 SVGIG (reference sequence). The CDR3 extends over 13 amino acids. V lost 7 bases and J 2 bases, leaving 12 bases between the germline ends. This CDR3 is CASQGGGNQPQHF. The CDR3 DNA is TGTGCCTCACAAGGGGGTGGCAATCAGCCCCAGCATTTT. Filled out from reference TRBV30 and TRBJ1-5, the complete variable domain reads SQTIHQWPATLVQPVGSPLSLECTVEGTSNPNLYWYRQAAGRGLQLLFYSVGIGQISSEVPQNLSASRPQDRQFILSSKKLLLSDSGFYLCASQGGGNQPQHFGDGTRLSIL.

This chain links TRBV11-2 with TRBJ2-5; weak D call: TRBD1 (6 bases). Per germline, CDR1 SGHAT and CDR2 FQNNGV. The CDR3 has 13 residues. V lost 6 bases and J 0 bases, leaving 8 bases between the germline ends. CDR3 amino acids: CASSWTDQETQYF. The DNA for the CDR3 is TGTGCCAGCAGTTGGACAGACCAAGAGACCCAGTACTTC.

J is TRBJ1-3 and V is TRBV25-1; D not certain. This CDR3 spans 13 amino acids. With 6 bases removed from V and 1 base from J, the gap between germline ends came to 7 bases. Germline assignment: CDR1 MGHDK and CDR2 SYGVNS. The CDR3 nucleotides read TGTGCCAGCAGGCAAGATTCTGGAAACACCATATATTTT. This gives the protein CASRQDSGNTIYF.

This clone has only a few counts. The V gene is TRBV9, the J gene TRBJ2-3; 12 nucleotides match TRBD2. This CDR3 has 15 residues. Germline CDR1 SGDLS, CDR2 YYNGEE. V lost 5 bases, J lost 0 bases, and 1 base stayed unmatched. CDR3 sequence reads: CASSGLAGSTDTQYF. CDR3 sequence (DNA): TGTGCCAGCAGTGGACTAGCGGGGAGCACAGATACGCAGTATTTT.

This clone was counted between two and nine times. The chain recombines TRBV18 with TRBJ1-6; 8 bases align to TRBD1. CDR3 length: 16 amino acids. Germline V gives CDR1 KGHSH, CDR2 LQKENI. V was clipped by 0 bases and J by 7 bases; unmatched bases: 5. The CDR3 protein is CASSPPSGGMNSPLHF. The CDR3 region has the DNA TGTGCCAGCTCACCACCGTCAGGGGGCATGAATTCACCCCTCCACTTT.

V gene TRBV30 combines with J gene TRBJ2-5, with 7 bases identical to TRBD1. The CDR3 sequence is 13 residues long. CDR1 is GTSNPN, CDR2 SVGIG, per germline (reference sequence). V was clipped by 2 bases and J by 5 bases; unmatched bases: 5. CDR3 nucleotide sequence: TGTGCCTGGAGTAGACAGGGTCTGGAGACCCAGTACTTC. The encoded protein is CAWSRQGLETQYF.

This clone came up a few times. The CDR3: CASSLGVGAPAGKFF. Written as DNA, the CDR3 is TGTGCCAGCAGCTTAGGCGTTGGGGCCCCGGCGGGAAAGTTCTTC. The genes are TRBV7-2 and TRBJ2-1; tentative D call: TRBD2 (6 bases). V was cut by 1 base and J by 14 bases, with 21 bases left in between. CDR3 length equals 15 residues. CDR1 SGHTA and CDR2 FQGNSA come from the germline V gene.

The chain joins TRBV2 to TRBJ2-1; D is possibly TRBD2 (5 bases). Germline V lookup: CDR1 SNHLY, CDR2 FYNNEI. This CDR3 region has 15 residues. The V and J ends lost 6 bases and 8 bases respectively, with 20 bases between them. CDR3 DNA: TGTGCCAGCAGGGACGTCGGGGTTGGTCGCTATGAGCAGTTCTTC. This sequence encodes CASRDVGVGRYEQFF.

V and J are TRBV5-1 and TRBJ1-2; 8 bases map to TRBD1. After removal of 3 bases from V and 3 bases from J, the junction contained 10 bases not matched to a gene. The CDR3 runs to 16 residues. Per germline, CDR1 SGHRS and CDR2 YFSETQ. CDR3 protein: CASSSLRDRSDYGYTF. The CDR3 nucleotides read TGCGCCAGCAGCTCCCTCCGGGACAGGTCTGACTATGGCTACACCTTC. Variable domain in full (rest from reference TRBV5-1 and TRBJ1-2): KAGVTQTPRYLIKTRGQQVTLSCSPISGHRSVSWYQQTPGQGLQFLFEYFSETQRNKGNFPGRFSGRQFSNSRSEMNVSTLELGDSALYLCASSSLRDRSDYGYTFGSGTRLTVV.

The V gene is TRBV7-7, the J gene TRBJ2-7; 8 nucleotides line up with TRBD2. Unmatched junction bases numbered 6, after V lost 5 bases and J lost 0 bases. CDR1 is SSHAT and CDR2 is FNYEAQ in the germline V gene (reference sequence). There are 15 residues in the CDR3. The CDR3, as DNA: TGTGCCAGCAGCCCGGGTCTAGCGGGCTCCTACGAGCAGTACTTC. Protein sequence: CASSPGLAGSYEQYF.

The chain uses TRBV27 and TRBJ1-5; no reliable D call. The CDR3 runs to 15 residues. The germline V gene encodes CDR1 MNHEY and CDR2 SMNVEV (reference sequence). With 6 bases removed from V and 0 bases from J, the gap between germline ends came to 12 bases. The DNA of the CDR3 is TGTGCCAGCAGCCCTCGTGGCTATAGCAATCAGCCCCAGCATTTT. Translated: CASSPRGYSNQPQHF.

This clone was observed a handful of times. The chain's CDR3 is CASSLAQGGLGYGYTF. CDR3 bases: TGCGCCAGCAGCTTGGCCCAGGGGGGTTTAGGCTATGGCTACACCTTC. This chain uses TRBV5-1 with TRBJ1-2; 7 positions agree with TRBD1. The CDR3 loop spans 16 amino acids. With 0 bases clipped from V and 4 bases from J, the junction kept 9 bases outside the gene matches. Germline CDR1 SGHRS, CDR2 YFSETQ. Based on the CDR3 plus reference TRBV5-1 and TRBJ1-2, the full variable domain is KAGVTQTPRYLIKTRGQQVTLSCSPISGHRSVSWYQQTPGQGLQFLFEYFSETQRNKGNFPGRFSGRQFSNSRSEMNVSTLELGDSALYLCASSLAQGGLGYGYTFGSGTRLTVV.

Here the CDR3 DNA reads TGTGCCAGCAGTCGGGGCGGCGGGGTGAAGGACACTGAAGCTTTCTTT. Amino acid sequence: CASSRGGGVKDTEAFF. The chain has TRBV4-2 and TRBJ1-1, with a tentative D call TRBD1 (5 bases). The ends were cut back, 6 bases at V and 3 bases at J, with 20 bases in the middle. This CDR3 comprises 16 residues. Germline lookup yields CDR1 LGHNA and CDR2 YNFKEQ.

The J gene is TRBJ2-3, the V gene TRBV7-9; TRBD1 matches 11 bases. Looked up from germline, CDR1 is SEHNR and CDR2 is FQNEAQ (reference sequence). V dropped 10 bases and J dropped 6; count of bases not matched to a gene: 3. CDR3 length equals 12 residues. The CDR3 reads CAIRTGGDTQYF. In nucleotides, the CDR3 is TGTGCCATTAGGACAGGGGGCGATACGCAGTATTTT.

This clone was seen only a few times. V is TRBV7-6 and J is TRBJ1-1; 9 positions agree with TRBD1. With V trimmed by 1 base and J by 5 bases, 2 bases remained unmatched. The CDR3 contains 14 residues. Germline values: CDR1 SGHVS, CDR2 FNYEAQ. CDR3 coding DNA: TGTGCCAGCAGCTTAGGGGACAGGGTAACTGAAGCTTTCTTT. The encoded protein is CASSLGDRVTEAFF.

V and J are TRBV9 and TRBJ2-1, with 13 bases lining up with TRBD2. This CDR3 contains 16 residues. The ends lost 4 bases at V and 8 bases at J; junction bases unmatched: 9. From germline, CDR1 is SGDLS and CDR2 YYNGEE. This CDR3 reads CASSPQLAGGSYEQFF. The CDR3 DNA sequence: TGTGCCAGCAGCCCACAACTAGCGGGGGGGAGTTATGAGCAGTTCTTC.

This chain joins TRBV7-8 and TRBJ2-2; D is perhaps TRBD1 (7 bases). The germline V and J ends were trimmed by 2 bases and 6 bases, with 16 bases remaining between them. CDR1 is SGHVS, CDR2 FQNEAQ, per germline. The CDR3 runs to 16 residues. CDR3 nucleotide sequence: TGTGCCAGCAGCTTATGGCCAGGGGGACTGGCCGGGGAGCTGTTTTTT. As protein: CASSLWPGGLAGELFF.

The gene calls are TRBV5-4 and TRBJ1-1, with D maybe TRBD1 (6 bases). Germline CDR1 SGHNT, CDR2 YYREEE (reference sequence). The CDR3 has 13 amino acids. V was shortened by 4 bases and J by 5 bases, with 12 bases between the two germline ends. CDR3 in amino acids: CASSTPGDTEAFF. The CDR3 nucleotides are TGTGCCAGCAGCACCCCAGGGGATACTGAAGCTTTCTTT.

The V and J genes are TRBV4-1 and TRBJ1-2; tentatively, D is TRBD1 (5 bases). In germline, CDR1 is MGHRA, CDR2 YSYEKL. The V gene lost 6 bases and the J gene lost 7 bases, with 24 bases spanning the gap. The CDR3 consists of 16 residues. This CDR3 is CASSLTQREAGLGYTF. CDR3 coding DNA: TGCGCCAGCAGTCTAACGCAGAGGGAAGCAGGGCTTGGCTACACCTTC.

This clone was seen a handful of times. The same CDR3 can be traced to other DNA sequences in this sample. This chain uses TRBV5-6 with TRBJ2-7, with D unresolved. Between the trimmed V and J ends, which lost 4 bases and 1 base, there was a span of 3 bases. This CDR3 has 11 amino acids. The germline V gene has CDR1 SGHDT and CDR2 YYEEEE. CDR3 loop: CASSRSYEQYF. As DNA, the CDR3 is TGTGCCAGCAGCCGATCCTACGAGCAGTACTTC.

There are a few counts of this clone. The rearrangement links TRBV15 to TRBJ1-5; tentatively, D is TRBD1 (5 bases). The V end lost 5 bases, the J end lost 7 bases, and 15 bases lay between the germline ends. This CDR3 has 14 amino acids. CDR1 is LNHNV and CDR2 is YYDKDF in the germline V gene (reference sequence). CDR3 loop: CATSRGGVEQPQHF. In DNA form, the CDR3 reads TGTGCCACCAGCCGTGGAGGGGTCGAGCAGCCCCAGCATTTT.

This clone was detected only a few times. Other DNA variants within this sample encode the same CDR3. The chain combines TRBV18 with TRBJ1-1; 7 bases are a match to TRBD1. This CDR3 contains 14 residues. V shed 3 bases, J shed 1 base, and the junction held 2 bases outside the gene matches. CDR1 and CDR2 from the germline V gene are KGHSH and LQKENI. This CDR3 reads CASSPGQQNTEAFF. DNA of the CDR3: TGTGCCAGCTCACCGGGACAGCAGAACACTGAAGCTTTCTTT.

There are a few counts of this clone. The chain joins TRBV11-3 to TRBJ2-3; D gene uncertain. The V end lost 3 bases, the J end lost 0 bases, and 7 bases lay between the germline ends. The CDR3 is 14 residues long. Germline assignment: CDR1 SGHNT and CDR2 YENEEA. The CDR3 loop reads CASSLARSTDTQYF. As DNA, the CDR3 is TGTGCCAGCAGCTTGGCGCGTAGCACAGATACGCAGTATTTT.

A few counts support this clone. V and J are TRBV29-1 and TRBJ1-3; D not certain. The CDR3 spans 11 residues. V was shortened by 7 bases and J by 3 bases, with 7 bases between the two germline ends. Germline V CDR1 and CDR2: SQVTM, ANQGSEA. The CDR3 nucleotides read TGCAGCGCCGCTAGTGGAAACACCATATATTTT. Translated: CSAASGNTIYF.

This clone was found a few times. The chain uses TRBV7-9 and TRBJ1-6, with D possibly matching TRBD1 (6 bases). Germline V gene data show CDR1 as SEHNR and CDR2 as FQNEAQ (reference sequence). Between the trimmed V and J ends, which lost 2 bases and 10 bases, there was a span of 15 bases. The CDR3 length is 15 residues. The CDR3 here is CASSLIPGARSPLHF. Written as DNA, the CDR3 is TGTGCCAGCAGCTTAATTCCAGGGGCTAGGTCACCCCTCCACTTT.

V gene TRBV7-2 combines with J gene TRBJ1-2, with D possibly TRBD1 on 5 matching bases. This CDR3 has 11 amino acids. Trimming pared 5 bases from V and 9 bases from J, leaving 10 bases between. Germline CDR1 is SGHTA and CDR2 is FQGNSA. CDR3 sequence (DNA): TGTGCCAGCAGCCCCGGGGCTAGCTACACCTTC. Translated, it gives CASSPGASYTF.

A few counts support this clone. The chain carries TRBV7-2 and TRBJ2-3; TRBD2 aligns across 7 bases. With 1 base clipped from V and 6 bases from J, the junction kept 16 bases outside the gene matches. The germline V gene encodes CDR1 SGHTA and CDR2 FQGNSA. The CDR3 spans 18 residues. The CDR3 loop reads CASSLVISSGLHVDTQYF. Written as DNA, the CDR3 is TGTGCCAGCAGCTTAGTGATTAGCTCGGGACTACATGTGGATACGCAGTATTTT.